The subject of this entry is one T cell receptor (beta chain). Its antigen is unknown. The time point is: newly diagnosed GD, antithyroid drugs for less than 3 months. Generation of the TCR library employed RNA extracted from PBMCs. The data derive from a study of regulatory T cells in long-lasting Graves disease. Broader study findings: Persistent Graves' disease cases displayed lower TCR diversity than newly diagnosed ones. Under persistent disease, TRBV28, TRBJ1-2 and TRBJ2-5 were used preferentially.

Construction of TCR beta libraries relied on iRepertoire HTBI primers and on Arm-PCR targeting CDR3 regions. A single record per CDR3 protein comes from TCRdb applying MiXCR to the multiplex PCR reads. The data contain some 500,000 distinct CDR3 sequences, more than 15% of them singletons. Trimming took 6 bases from V and 2 from J, leaving 7 bases between them. The CDR3 length is 12 residues. From germline, CDR1 is SQVTM and CDR2 ANQGSEA. These sequences were also reported in another study, on T cells in Graves' hyperthyroidism and ophthalmopathy. That work adds: Stable Graves' hyperthyroidism meant no ophthalmopathy progression within 18 months. Researchers found most expanded thyroid clonotypes above 0.001 in blood as well.

This sample comprised peripheral blood mononuclear cells (PBMCs), obtained at new diagnosis, from a patient treated with antithyroid drugs. The rearrangement uses TRBV29-1 and TRBJ2-2; either TRBD1 or TRBD2 may supply D (5 bases each). This receptor was obtained from a woman aged 40 to 65 with Graves disease. The CDR3 loop reads CSVRDNTGELFF. CDR3 bases: TGCAGCGTCCGGGACAACACCGGGGAGCTGTTTTTT.